The clone carrying this T cell receptor beta chain was detected ten times or more. The sample is drawn from a study of T cells in Graves' hyperthyroidism and ophthalmopathy. RNA transcripts gave rise to amplified TCR beta CDR3 regions. The HTBI set primed first-round TCR CDR3 RT-PCR. Each CDR3 protein is one row after TCRdb ran MiXCR on the multiplex PCR reads. The repertoire holds roughly 700,000 distinct CDR3 sequences, with 14% as singletons. The germline V gene encodes CDR1 SQVTM and CDR2 ANQGSEA. This CDR3 has 13 residues. The ends were cut back, 5 bases at V and 10 bases at J, with 15 bases in the middle.

The rearrangement joins TRBV29-1 to TRBJ1-6, with D possibly TRBD1 on 6 matching bases. Material: blood. This TCR was recovered from a young woman with Graves' hyperthyroidism. CDR3 loop: CSVSGAKGSPLHF. In nucleotides, the CDR3 is TGCAGCGTTTCGGGGGCTAAAGGATCACCCCTCCACTTT.